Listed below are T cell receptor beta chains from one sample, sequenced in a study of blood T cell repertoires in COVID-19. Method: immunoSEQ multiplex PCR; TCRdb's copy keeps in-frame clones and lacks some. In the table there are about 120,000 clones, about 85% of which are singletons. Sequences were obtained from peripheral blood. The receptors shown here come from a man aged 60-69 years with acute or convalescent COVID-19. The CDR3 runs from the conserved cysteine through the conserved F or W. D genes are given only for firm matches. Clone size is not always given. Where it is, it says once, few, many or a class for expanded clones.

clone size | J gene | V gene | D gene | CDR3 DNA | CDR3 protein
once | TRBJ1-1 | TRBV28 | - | TGTGCCAGCAGTTTAAATCCCGGGAACACTGAAGCTTTCTTT | CASSLNPGNTEAFF
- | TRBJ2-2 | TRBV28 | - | TGTGCCAGCAGTTTACCAGGGGGGCACGGGGAGCTGTTTTTT | CASSLPGGHGELFF
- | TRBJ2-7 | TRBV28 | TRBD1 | TGTGCCAGCAGTTTCGACAGGGTAATTGGCGAGCAGTACTTC | CASSFDRVIGEQYF
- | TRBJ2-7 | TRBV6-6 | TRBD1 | TGTGCCAGCAGTTTCCACTGGACAGGGGAAACCTACGAGCAGTACTTC | CASSFHWTGETYEQYF
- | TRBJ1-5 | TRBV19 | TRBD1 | TGTGCCAGTAGCCGGACAGGGACTCAGCCCCAGCATTTT | CASSRTGTQPQHF
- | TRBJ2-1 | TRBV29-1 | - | TGCAGCGTTGAAGATCAGTCATATCGTGAGCAGTTCTTC | CSVEDQSYREQFF
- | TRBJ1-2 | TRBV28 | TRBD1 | TGTGCCAGCAGTAGATTACAGGGGCCCGGGAACGGCTACACCTTC | CASSRLQGPGNGYTF
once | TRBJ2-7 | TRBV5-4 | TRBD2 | TGTGCCAGCAGCCGACTAGCGGGGCCCACCTACGAGCAGTACTTC | CASSRLAGPTYEQYF
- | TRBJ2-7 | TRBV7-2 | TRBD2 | TGTGCCAGCAGCTTAAGGAAAGCGGGGGCCATCGAGCAGTACTTC | CASSLRKAGAIEQYF
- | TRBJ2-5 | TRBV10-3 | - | TGTGCCATCAGGCCGACAGGCGAAGAGACCCAGTACTTC | CAIRPTGEETQYF
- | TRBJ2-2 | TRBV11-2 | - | TGTGCCAGCAGCAACCAGGGTAGGGGGGAGCTGTTTTTT | CASSNQGRGELFF
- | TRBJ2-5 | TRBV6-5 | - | TGTGCCAGCAGTCCTTGGACACGGGAGACCCAGTACTTC | CASSPWTRETQYF
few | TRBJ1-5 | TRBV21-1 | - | TGTGCCAGCAGCAAAGCCCAGATAGGACAGAGTTATCAGCCCCAGCATTTT | CASSKAQIGQSYQPQHF
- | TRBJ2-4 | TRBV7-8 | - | TGTGCCAGCAGCATCCGGACAATTCAGTACTTC | CASSIRTIQYF
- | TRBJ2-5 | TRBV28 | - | TGTGCCAGCAGTTGGCGGGAGACCCAGTACTTC | CASSWRETQYF
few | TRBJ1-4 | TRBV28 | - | TGTGCCAGCAGTTTATCCAGGGCAACTAATGAAAAACTGTTTTTT | CASSLSRATNEKLFF
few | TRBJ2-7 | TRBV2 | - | TGTGCCAGCAGTGAAGGGCAATCCTACGAGCAGTACTTC | CASSEGQSYEQYF
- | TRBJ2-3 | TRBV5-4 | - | TGTGCCAGCAGCTTGGGGCTGCAGACAGATACGCAGTATTTT | CASSLGLQTDTQYF
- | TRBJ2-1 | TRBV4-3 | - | TGCGCCAGCAGCCGAGTTACAGAGCCCTTCTACAATGAGCAGTTCTTC | CASSRVTEPFYNEQFF
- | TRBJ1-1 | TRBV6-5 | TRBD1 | TGTGCCAGCAGACCACAGGGGGAGTACACTGAAGCTTTCTTT | CASRPQGEYTEAFF
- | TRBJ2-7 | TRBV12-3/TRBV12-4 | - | TGTGCCAGCAGTTTGCAGGGGCTAGAGCAGTACTTC | CASSLQGLEQYF
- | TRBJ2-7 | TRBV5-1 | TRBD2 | TGCGCCAGCAGCGTCCTGACTAGCGGGAGCTCCTACGAGCAGTACTTC | CASSVLTSGSSYEQYF
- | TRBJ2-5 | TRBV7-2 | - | TGTGCCAGCAGCTTATGGCAAACCTCCGAGACCCAGTACTTC | CASSLWQTSETQYF
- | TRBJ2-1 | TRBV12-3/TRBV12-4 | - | TGTGCCAGCAGTTTAGTGGCGGGCCATGAGCAGTTCTTC | CASSLVAGHEQFF
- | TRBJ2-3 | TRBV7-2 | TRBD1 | TGTGCCAGCAGGGAAGGGGGCAGGCTCGCAGATACGCAGTATTTT | CASREGGRLADTQYF
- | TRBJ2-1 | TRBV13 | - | TGTGCCAGCAGCCACCGGGACTTCTCCTACAATGAGCAGTTCTTC | CASSHRDFSYNEQFF
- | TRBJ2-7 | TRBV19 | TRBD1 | TGTGCCAGTAGTATCGGGACAGGAGGGGAGCAGTACTTC | CASSIGTGGEQYF
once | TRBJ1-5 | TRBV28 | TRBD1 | TGTGCCAGCAGTTTACCTAAACAGGGACAGGGGTATCAGCCCCAGCATTTT | CASSLPKQGQGYQPQHF
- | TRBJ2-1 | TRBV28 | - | TGTGCCAGCAGTTCGCAGGGATCGCAGTTCTTC | CASSSQGSQFF
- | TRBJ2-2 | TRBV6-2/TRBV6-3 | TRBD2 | TGTGCCAGCAGTTACGGGACTAGCGGGACCGCCGGGGAGCTGTTTTTT | CASSYGTSGTAGELFF
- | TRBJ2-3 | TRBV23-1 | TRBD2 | TGCGCCAGCAGAAGTCATATCGGGACTAGCGGTAGCACAGATACGCAGTATTTT | CASRSHIGTSGSTDTQYF
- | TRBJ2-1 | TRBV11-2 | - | TGTGCCAGCAGTAGGGGGGGCGGGAGAAAGTTTGAGCAGTTCTTC | CASSRGGGRKFEQFF
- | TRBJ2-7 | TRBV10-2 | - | TGCGCCAGCAGCGGGAGCCCCTACGAGCAGTACTTC | CASSGSPYEQYF
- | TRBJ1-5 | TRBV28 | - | TGTGCCAGCCTCCCGGGGTCACAAAATCAGCCCCAGCATTTT | CASLPGSQNQPQHF
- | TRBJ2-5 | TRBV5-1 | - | TGCGCCAGCAGCTTGCGAGGGACCCAGTACTTC | CASSLRGTQYF
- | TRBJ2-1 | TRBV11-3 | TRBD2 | TGTGCCAGCAGCTTAGGAAGCGGGAGCCCCAATGAGCAGTTCTTC | CASSLGSGSPNEQFF
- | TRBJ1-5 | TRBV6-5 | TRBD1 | TGTGCCAGCACCCAACCCGGGACAGGGGGCCAGCATTTT | CASTQPGTGGQHF
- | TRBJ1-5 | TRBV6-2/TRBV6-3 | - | TGTGCCAGCAGTTCCGGGAGGGGAAAGTTAAGCAATCAGCCCCAGCATTTT | CASSSGRGKLSNQPQHF
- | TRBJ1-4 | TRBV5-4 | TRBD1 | TGTGCCAGCAGCTTGGCGCCAGGGGGCGTTGAAAAACTGTTTTTT | CASSLAPGGVEKLFF
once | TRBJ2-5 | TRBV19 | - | TGTGCCAGTTCCCCCTCACGGGAAGAGACCCAGTACTTC | CASSPSREETQYF
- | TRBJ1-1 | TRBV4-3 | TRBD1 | TGCGCCAGCAGCCAGGAGGGACAGATGAACACTGAAGCTTTCTTT | CASSQEGQMNTEAFF
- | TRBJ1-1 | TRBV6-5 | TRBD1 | TGTGCCAGCACCCAGGGGGCTTTTGAAGGAGCTTTCTTT | CASTQGAFEGAFF
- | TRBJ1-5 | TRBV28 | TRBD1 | TGTGCCAGCAGTCTTTACAGGGGACATCAGCCCCAGCATTTT | CASSLYRGHQPQHF
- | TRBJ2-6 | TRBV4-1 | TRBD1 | TGCGCCAGTCTGGGACAGGCTGAACCCCAAGGGGCCAACGTCCTGACTTTC | CASLGQAEPQGANVLTF
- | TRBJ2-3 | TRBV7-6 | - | TGTGCCAGCAGCTTAGGACAGCCCACAGATACGCAGTATTTT | CASSLGQPTDTQYF
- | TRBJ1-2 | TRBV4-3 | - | TGCGCCAGCAGCCAAGGAGTCCGGACAGAGGGGACTGGCTACACCTTC | CASSQGVRTEGTGYTF
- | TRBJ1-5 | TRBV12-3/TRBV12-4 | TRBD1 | TGTGCCAGCAGTTCAGGGGGCATACAGCCCCAGCATTTT | CASSSGGIQPQHF
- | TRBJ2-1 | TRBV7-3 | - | TGTGCCAGCAGCCCCGGTGGAGGCAATGAGCAGTTCTTC | CASSPGGGNEQFF
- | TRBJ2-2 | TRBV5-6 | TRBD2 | TGTGCCAGCAGGTCGTTCAGGACTAGCGGGAATTTCGGGGAGCTGTTTTTT | CASRSFRTSGNFGELFF
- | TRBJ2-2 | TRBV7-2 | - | TGTGCCAGCAGCTTACTTCGGGTAGGGAGTTCGAACACCGGGGAGCTGTTTTTT | CASSLLRVGSSNTGELFF
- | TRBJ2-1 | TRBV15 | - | TGTGCCACCGGGATGAGGTTAGCGGCGAACAATGAGCAGTTCTTC | CATGMRLAANNEQFF
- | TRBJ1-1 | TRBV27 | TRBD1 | TGTGCCAGCAGTTTTGGGACAGGGAACACTGAAGCTTTCTTT | CASSFGTGNTEAFF
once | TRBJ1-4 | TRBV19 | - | TGTGCCAGTAGTATGTCGGGGGGAAATGAAAAACTGTTTTTT | CASSMSGGNEKLFF